This T cell receptor (beta chain) was identified in a study of cytomegalovirus exposure and HLA in healthy donors (dated by TCRdb to the late 2010s). Study-wide context: According to an earlier analysis of 587 of the donors, about 179 million T cells yielded 100 million or so unique TCR beta sequences and about 300 Gb of sequence data. An early release that covered about 600 HLA-typed donors contained around 300 gigabases of sequencing data and around 85 million unique TCR sequences. Of the roughly 400 genotyped donors, 80% to 90% were placed in the genetic ancestry cluster associated with self-reported Caucasian donors. The study aimed to test whether cataloging public T cell receptors could reveal signatures of past pathogen exposure. The study profiled the T cell repertoires of about 640 subjects by immunosequencing and related them to cytomegalovirus serostatus. In addition to the first cohort of several hundred subjects, a separate validation cohort of around 110 different subjects was used. To predict cytomegalovirus infection status, the study brought together high-throughput TCR immunosequencing, statistical association of individual TCRs with disease status, and machine learning. A later analysis re-examined previously published TCR beta repertoires from 500 to 700 donors and added high-resolution HLA genotyping to investigate patterns of TCR occurrence. Rather than using new phenotypic data, the later analysis identified candidate immune exposures from TCR beta sequences and from how often those sequences occurred across donors. To decide whether each TCR beta V gene segment behaved as functional or pseudogenic, an earlier analysis of fewer than 750 of the donors relied on high-throughput TCR beta sequencing. Donor age, sex, ethnicity and CMV serostatus were collected together with the repertoire data. In a later genetic analysis, genome-wide SNP genotypes for about 65% of the 666 donors were used, and that subset was treated as a discovery cohort. Every discovery cohort repertoire had been produced on one sequencing platform. Both class I and class II loci were covered by HLA typing, at four-digit resolution. The number of donors typed differed by locus, with about 620-630 for A, B, C, DRB1 and DQB1, over 500 for DQA1, 600 to 610 for DPA1, and under 490 for DPB1. Four or five DR-DQ haplotypes were handled as single units for association and clustering, since linkage in the cohort was strong. On average, approximately 250,000 unique TCR beta nucleotide sequences were sequenced per donor among some 420 genotyped donors of the cohort, with approximately 18% of those sequences being non-productive.

The paper's findings and limits, for the study overall: Some IMGT-functional V segments, including TRBV6-2 and TRBV6-3, could not be told apart with the 87-base-pair reads, so those segments were excluded. A later analysis found that HLA-associated TCR beta chains were more clonally expanded and had lower generation probabilities than equally common non-associated chains. A further reported finding was that TCR beta sequences accurately predicted the HLA-A and HLA-B alleles for most subjects in the first cohort. For the cohort, immune exposure information was limited to CMV serostatus. According to a later analysis, most CMV-associated TCR beta chains appeared to be HLA-restricted, and the HLA associations seemed to be driven largely by CMV exposure. Broadly in line with IMGT annotations, most TCR beta V segments showed up in productive rearrangements about 87% or about 30% of the time in an earlier analysis of approximately 640 of the donors. Linkage disequilibrium might explain the correlated functional status among segregating V segments, but an unknown experimental factor could not be excluded. Most TCR sequences were seen in very few donors, while some public TCRs were found in many individuals. Several of the top co-occurrence clusters appeared to be linked to parvovirus B19, influenza, CMV and Epstein-Barr virus, according to a later analysis. Because counts were too low, about 18 rarely observed V segments, including chromosome 9 orphons, were left out of the earlier analysis of 587 of the donors. In this cohort, only TCR beta chains were sequenced, and detectable features were limited by the absence of alpha or paired-chain data. At a false discovery rate of 0.05, a later analysis linked 16,951 TCR beta sequences to specific HLA alleles. A few of the identified cytomegalovirus-associated TCR beta chains were confirmed in vitro to be specific for cytomegalovirus antigens. According to a later analysis, TCR association rates differed among HLA loci, with DRB1 alleles showing the most associated TCRs and HLA-C alleles showing the fewest. Assigning TCR associations to individual alleles was difficult when HLA alleles, especially DR and DQ, strongly co-occurred. A later genetic analysis reported fewer N-insertions in productive TCRs among donors in an Asian-associated ancestry cluster than the roughly 720-donor mean. Because HLA typing was unavailable for some donors at each locus, only the typed subset was used in association tests. The authors suggested that the approach could potentially be extended to other disease states and immunological phenotypes. Cytomegalovirus status was reported to be diagnosed by the classifier with high specificity and sensitivity in both the original and validation cohorts. The sequencing pipeline was judged likely to have produced a cluster of highly shared sequence variants as a technical artifact. Roughly uniform sequencing depth across donors was assumed in presence/absence analyses, although this assumption may not hold. The study gave a list of about 160 TCR beta chains associated with cytomegalovirus. An association between a missense DCLRE1C variant and V-gene and J-gene trimming of TCR beta chains was found in a later genetic analysis and replicated in an independent cohort.

The sample holds a few counts of this clone. It has no known antigen specificity. Base qualities are not provided; no much larger clone lies one nucleotide away. The CDR3 contains 14 residues, cysteine and phenylalanine counted. Only CDR3 DNA is held: 42 bases, read in frame from base 1. CDR1 MNHNS and CDR2 SASEGT are derived from the germline V gene. V trim: 6 bases; J trim: 12 bases; unmatched bases: 12. The protocol used for the library was the immunoSEQ multiplex PCR assay. The multiplex PCR relied on a mix of 60 forward primers for TCR Vbeta segments and 13 reverse primers for TCR Jbeta segments. A multiplex PCR assay on genomic DNA amplified the CDR3 region of rearranged TCR beta genes. The Illumina HiSeq System was used to sequence the amplified TCR beta libraries as 87-base-pair reads. The paper's processing steps were these. A later analysis counted tens of millions of unique TCR beta chains across the 550 to 800 repertoires, and some 11 million of these chains were shared by at least two donors. A nearest-neighbor algorithm error-corrected the raw reads and collapsed the reads into unique sequences, merging closely related sequences to remove PCR and sequencing errors. To assign V, D and J gene segments, CDR3 sequences were aligned to IMGT reference sequences. Each retained sequence needed at least a six-nucleotide match to both a V gene segment and a J gene segment. Rearrangements were called productive when the CDR3 lacked stop codons and stayed in frame with V and J; all others were non-productive. CDR3 was defined according to IMGT convention as the region running from the second conserved V-encoded cysteine to the conserved J-encoded phenylalanine. In an earlier analysis of around 570 of the donors, sequences lacking an unambiguous match to a single V gene segment were excluded. In an earlier analysis of about 590 of the donors, a V segment was called functional when productive rearrangements were above 56.7%, and segregating when the standard deviation between donors exceeded 5%. A statistical classification framework was built for diagnosing cytomegalovirus status from the catalog of TCR beta chain sequences. In a later analysis, V and J genes were assigned by comparing TCR nucleotide sequences against IMGT/GENE-DB human TR gene sequences. In a later analysis, CDR3 sequences and most-parsimonious VDJ recombination scenarios were assigned using the TCRdist pipeline. A later analysis defined each TCR beta chain by its CDR3 amino acid sequence plus V-gene family, and excluded reads lacking a unique V-gene family. As a way to deal with suspected cross-contamination and a sequencing artifact, a later analysis dropped 500 to 700 nucleotide sequences that were highly shared and had low generation probability. For each public chain, a later analysis derived a clonal expansion index from normalized ranks of inferred template counts within each repertoire. In a later analysis, generation probabilities were computed using a VDJ recombination model fitted to out-of-frame rearrangements, and the results were checked against IGoR. A later analysis scored TCR-TCR, TCR-HLA and TCR-CMV co-occurrence with hypergeometric tests, applying a repertoire-size bias correction to TCR pairs. False discovery rates were estimated in a later analysis by permuting HLA or CMV assignments 20 times. In a later analysis, co-occurring TCRs were grouped with DBSCAN, and TCRdist sequence similarity was added when clustering was performed within HLA-allele-positive subsets. Repertoires with fewer than 30,000 or more than 120,000 public chains were left out of co-occurrence clustering, as were a handful of repertoires with anomalous nucleotide sharing. This immuneACCESS table, as held by TCRdb, lists in-frame sequences with V and J called but not all clones. Of the missing ones, under half trace to an unresolved V gene in checked studies; the others have no known cause. D and trimming were read from the DNA, whereas the V and J calls and clone size are those reported in that table. For this sample there are about 130,000 clones; around 77% appear just once. The top ten clones comprise 2% of the sample.

The cohort was made up of under 800 healthy bone marrow donors. At the time of sampling, every cohort member was nominally healthy, though immune exposures that went unrecorded were likely present. The donor was CMV seronegative and belonged to the group of over 300 seronegative cohort members. Every donor gave a peripheral blood sample, and the peripheral blood mononuclear cells from that sample were used for TCR beta sequencing. The Qiagen DNeasy Blood Extraction Kit was used to extract genomic DNA from the blood cell samples. The material sequenced was PBMCs. The rearrangement combines TRBV6-1 with TRBJ2-1; TRBD2 agrees with 9 junctional bases. This TCR came from a man aged 25-45 years in good health and CMV-seronegative. At the DNA level, the sequence is TGTGCCAGCAGAGAACTAGCGGGCCAAACGGCGCAGTTCTTC. This codes for CASRELAGQTAQFF.